This TCR beta chain was profiled in a study of blood T cell repertoires in COVID-19. This clone showed up just once. The CDR3 has 17 amino acids. Germline V gene lookup returns CDR1 SQVTM and CDR2 ANQGSEA. Trimming stripped 4 bases from V and 8 bases from J, with 27 bases between. Assay used: immunoSEQ multiplex PCR; TCRdb lists only in-frame clones, some missing. The sample yields some 48,000 clones, around 83% seen once. This chain links TRBV29-1 with TRBJ2-1, with D maybe TRBD1 (8 bases). The sequence was obtained from a human donor in a cohort sampled during active COVID-19. Sequenced sample: peripheral blood. The CDR3 coding sequence is TGCAGCGTTGTACTGGGGGGACAGGCAGGACTAGACTATGAGCAGTTCTTC. It specifies CSVVLGGQAGLDYEQFF.